Shown below are 28 T cell receptor beta chains from a single sample sequenced in a study of T-cell reconstitution after alpha-beta-depleted transplantation in children (dated by TCRdb to between 2015 and 2016). The protocol used for the library was PCR. The sample was run on an Illumina HiSeq 2500. Molecular barcoding was employed in the preparation of TCR libraries, with unique molecular identifiers being used to normalize TCRbeta repertoire quantification. TCRdb cleaned the public reads at Q25 with fastp, built clones with MiXCR and kept in-frame beta chains. Every distinct CDR3 protein forms one entry, paired with its most common genes and DNA. Across this sample there are fewer than 700,000 distinct CDR3 sequences, with roughly 23% seen only once. The ten largest clones represent 13% to 15% of the sample. The treatment or condition tag for this specimen amounts to: allogeneic hematopoietic cell transplantation with graft depleted of TCRalphabeta T cells and CD19 B cells.

The material sequenced was PBMCs, mostly from graft donor cells, taken 360 days after TCRalphabeta/CD19-depleted stem cell transplant. These receptor sequences come from a boy younger than two who had a stem cell transplant for acute myeloid leukemia, so the T cells may come from the graft donor.

This clonotype turned up a few times. The chain joins TRBV7-2 to TRBJ1-5; D is perhaps TRBD1 (5 bases). V lost 2 bases to trimming and J lost 5 bases, with 13 bases between them. The CDR3 is 15 residues long. The V gene's germline CDR1 is SGHTA and CDR2 FQGNSA. The CDR3 region has the DNA TGTGCCAGCAGCTTATCGTGGACACTTTATCAGCCCCAGCATTTT. Translation gives CASSLSWTLYQPQHF.

The chain uses TRBV29-1 and TRBJ2-3, with D maybe TRBD2 (7 bases). The CDR3 is made up of 14 amino acids. CDR1 and CDR2 (germline): SQVTM, ANQGSEA. Deletions cut 8 bases from V and 0 bases from J, with 15 bases between. CDR3 sequence: CSFGGQLSTDTQYF. In DNA, the CDR3 is TGCAGCTTCGGGGGGCAGTTAAGCACAGATACGCAGTATTTT.

The chain joins TRBV12-3 or TRBV12-4 to TRBJ1-3; the D gene is possibly TRBD1 (6 bases). The CDR3 length is 15 residues. Trimming shortened V by 3 bases and J by 5 bases, and 14 bases separated the two germline ends. CDR3 residues: CASSFGWTARNTIYF. The CDR3 DNA reads TGTGCCAGCAGTTTTGGGTGGACAGCAAGAAACACCATATATTTT.

The chain is built from TRBV20-1 and TRBJ2-7; a possible D gene is TRBD1 (5 bases). The CDR3 has 13 amino acids. The germline V gene has CDR1 DFQATT and CDR2 SNEGSKA (reference sequence). Trimming removed 3 bases at V and 3 bases at J, with 12 bases between. The CDR3 bases are TGCAGTGCTAGGGGGCCAGGGAACTACGAGCAGTACTTC. The encoded protein is CSARGPGNYEQYF.

The J gene is TRBJ1-4, the V gene TRBV14; no reliable D call. Germline V CDR1 and CDR2: SGHDN, FVKESK. V was pared by 4 bases and J by 0 bases, with 6 bases between. The CDR3 length is 14 residues. The CDR3 sequence is CASSRAATNEKLFF. The DNA of the CDR3 is TGTGCCAGCAGCCGGGCAGCAACTAATGAAAAACTGTTTTTT.

This chain connects TRBV7-2 to TRBJ2-1; D is possibly TRBD2 (5 bases). Trimming shortened V by 5 bases and J by 12 bases, and 11 bases separated the two germline ends. The CDR3 length is 11 residues. Germline CDR1 SGHTA, CDR2 FQGNSA. The CDR3 loop reads CASSRSGWQFF. In nucleotides, the CDR3 is TGTGCCAGCAGCAGGTCGGGGTGGCAGTTCTTC. The variable domain in full, with the rest retrieved from reference TRBV7-2 and TRBJ2-1, is GAGVSQSPSNKVTEKGKDVELRCDPISGHTALYWYRQSLGQGLEFLIYFQGNSAPDKSGLPSDRFSAERTGGSVSTLTIQRTQQEDSAVYLCASSRSGWQFFGPGTRLTVL.

This clonotype was observed a handful of times. The chain recombines TRBV6-1 with TRBJ1-1; tentatively, D is TRBD1 (6 bases). Trimming took 8 bases from V and 1 from J, leaving 11 bases between them. The CDR3 is 13 residues long. The germline V gene has CDR1 MNHNS and CDR2 SASEGT. The CDR3 reads CASQGRRNTEAFF. The CDR3 DNA reads TGTGCCAGCCAGGGGAGGCGGAACACTGAAGCTTTCTTT.

This clonotype was seen ten or more times. The chain links TRBV6-1 to TRBJ2-7; 9 nucleotides match TRBD1. Trimming took 4 bases from V and 3 from J; bases not matched to a gene: 7. The CDR3 is 15 amino acids. The germline CDR1 and CDR2 sequences are MNHNS and SASEGT. CDR3 nucleotide sequence: TGTGCCAGCAGTGTCTCCGGGACAGGGAGCTACGAGCAGTACGTC. It encodes CASSVSGTGSYEQYV.

This clonotype was seen many times. This chain connects TRBV7-9 to TRBJ1-1; D gene unclear. Germline lookup yields CDR1 SEHNR and CDR2 FQNEAQ (reference sequence). The CDR3 totals 13 residues. Trimming removed 3 bases from V and 3 bases from J, with 8 bases in between. The DNA of the CDR3 is TGTGCCAGCAGCTTTCCGGAGGACACTGAAGCTTTCTTT. It translates to CASSFPEDTEAFF.

A remark on this clonotype: Just one base apart from a much larger clone, this may be a read error. The final CDR3 position lacks the conserved phenylalanine or tryptophan, pointing to a likely read error. The chain combines TRBV5-1 with TRBJ1-1; D possibly corresponds to TRBD1 (6 bases). Germline values: CDR1 SGHRS, CDR2 YFSETQ. The V end lost 3 bases, the J end lost 5 bases, and 20 bases lay between the germline ends. The CDR3 is 16 residues long. This CDR3 reads CASSYPIQGLRTEAFY. The CDR3 DNA sequence: TGCGCCAGCAGCTACCCTATCCAGGGGCTCAGGACTGAAGCTTTCTAT.

Of note for this clonotype: Germline and junction disagree at one end, which may indicate a read error. The J gene is TRBJ2-1, the V gene TRBV20-1, with 15 bases matching TRBD2. Germline values: CDR1 DFQATT, CDR2 SNEGSKA (reference sequence). The CDR3 runs 15 residues. The CDR3 reads CCARGLAGGYNEQFF. For the CDR3, the DNA is TGCTGTGCTAGGGGACTAGCGGGGGGTTACAATGAGCAGTTCTTC.

The chain couples TRBV29-1 to TRBJ2-2; D not resolved. Trimming removed 0 bases from V and 5 bases from J, with 4 bases in between. CDR3 size: 12 residues. CDR1 and CDR2 from the germline V gene are SQVTM and ANQGSEA. The CDR3 is CSVEERTGELFF. The DNA for the CDR3 is TGCAGCGTTGAAGAACGGACCGGGGAGCTGTTTTTT.

The chain employs TRBV7-2 and TRBJ2-4; D uncertain. Per the germline V gene, CDR1 is SGHTA and CDR2 is FQGNSA. V shed 1 base and J shed 9 bases, with 7 bases lying between them. This CDR3 contains 12 residues. The CDR3 spells CASSLVAGIQYF. The CDR3, as DNA: TGTGCCAGCAGCTTAGTAGCTGGCATTCAGTACTTC. The full variable domain, rest sourced from reference TRBV7-2 and TRBJ2-4, is GAGVSQSPSNKVTEKGKDVELRCDPISGHTALYWYRQSLGQGLEFLIYFQGNSAPDKSGLPSDRFSAERTGGSVSTLTIQRTQQEDSAVYLCASSLVAGIQYFGAGTRLSVL.

The chain joins TRBV20-1 to TRBJ2-7; 9 bases line up with TRBD2. Germline V CDR1 and CDR2: DFQATT, SNEGSKA (reference sequence). The ends lost 3 bases at V and 6 bases at J; junction bases unmatched: 6. The CDR3 contains 13 residues. The CDR3 sequence: CSARSATSGEQYF. DNA of the CDR3: TGCAGTGCTAGGTCCGCGACTAGCGGCGAGCAGTACTTC.

A few counts support this clonotype. This chain links TRBV12-3 or TRBV12-4 with TRBJ1-2, with TRBD1 matching over 9 bases. The CDR3 spans 18 residues. Trimming at V came to 5 bases and at J to 0 bases, leaving 13 bases not matched to a gene. CDR3 loop: CASSAYSGTGLTNYGYTF. In DNA form, the CDR3 reads TGTGCCAGCAGTGCTTATTCCGGGACAGGGCTGACTAACTATGGCTACACCTTC.

The chain combines TRBV15 with TRBJ2-7; 14 nucleotides align to TRBD2. CDR3 length: 17 residues. With V trimmed by 0 bases and J by 2 bases, 3 bases remained unmatched. Germline CDR1 and CDR2: LNHNV and YYDKDF (reference sequence). DNA of the CDR3: TGTGCCACCAGCAGAGATTTGACTAGCGGGGGGGCCTACGAGCAGTACTTC. Amino acids: CATSRDLTSGGAYEQYF.

This clonotype was counted a few times. This chain links TRBV10-2 with TRBJ2-3; D not certain. The CDR3 is 16 residues long. Trimming removed 1 base at V and 2 bases at J, with 13 bases between. Germline V lookup: CDR1 WSHSY, CDR2 SAAADI. CDR3 amino acids: CASSELGNPITDTQYF. The CDR3 DNA reads as TGCGCCAGCAGTGAGTTGGGCAACCCTATCACAGATACGCAGTATTTT.

As concerns this clonotype: The junction departs from the called germline gene at one end, perhaps through a read error. This rearrangement joins TRBV12-3 or TRBV12-4 to TRBJ2-6, with D possibly TRBD2 on 5 matching bases. CDR3 length equals 15 residues. CDR3 in amino acids: CASSLAAGGANVLTF. The CDR3 coding sequence is TGTGCCAGCAGTCTAGCCGCGGGTGGGGCCAACGTCCTGACTTTC.

This clonotype was found many times. CDR3 region: CASSYTTGSRSPLHF. CDR3 DNA: TGTGCCAGCAGTTACACCACGGGCAGTCGTTCACCCCTCCACTTT. The chain couples TRBV6-5 to TRBJ1-6, with no clear D. The V and J ends lost 2 bases and 9 bases respectively, with 14 bases between them. The CDR3 is made up of 15 amino acids. Germline-derived CDR1 and CDR2 are MNHEY and SVGAGI.

The rearrangement links TRBV3-1 to TRBJ2-2; TRBD2 matches at 10 bases. Losses at the gene ends were 2 bases for V and 3 bases for J; bases not matched to a gene: 3. This CDR3 is 16 amino acids long. From germline, CDR1 is LGHDT and CDR2 YNNKEL (reference sequence). The CDR3 reads CASSQRLAGDTGELFF. The CDR3 DNA is TGTGCCAGCAGCCAACGGCTAGCGGGGGACACCGGGGAGCTGTTTTTT.

This clonotype was seen a few times. The chain recombines TRBV3-1 with TRBJ2-3; 11 bases fit TRBD2. Germline values: CDR1 LGHDT, CDR2 YNNKEL (reference sequence). The CDR3 runs to 18 residues. The junction had 7 bases not matched to a gene; V was cut back by 2 bases and J by 0 bases. DNA of the CDR3: TGTGCCAGCAGCCAATGGGCTAGCGGGGGGTTTAGCACAGATACGCAGTATTTT. Amino acid sequence: CASSQWASGGFSTDTQYF.

This rearrangement joins TRBV18 to TRBJ2-7, with TRBD1 matching 7 bases. This CDR3 has 17 residues. The V and J ends lost 1 base and 2 bases, in that order; junction bases with no gene match: 11. In germline, CDR1 is KGHSH, CDR2 LQKENI. The CDR3, as DNA: TGTGCCAGCTCACCACGATTCGCCGGGACAGAAGCCTACGAGCAGTACTTC. It translates to CASSPRFAGTEAYEQYF.

This clonotype occurred many times. The chain is built from TRBV7-2 and TRBJ2-1, with D tentatively TRBD1 (5 bases). V dropped 5 bases and J dropped 7 bases, with 15 bases sitting between them. The germline V gene has CDR1 SGHTA and CDR2 FQGNSA. The CDR3 covers 14 residues. This CDR3 is CASSPQAGMNEQFF. CDR3 coding DNA: TGTGCCAGCAGCCCCCAGGCAGGGATGAATGAGCAGTTCTTC.

In this sample, this clonotype turned up many times. V usage is TRBV10-1 and J usage is TRBJ2-1; no definite D call. The CDR3 is 16 residues long. Germline loops: CDR1 WNHNN, CDR2 SYGVQD (reference sequence). V was trimmed by 0 bases and J by 7 bases, leaving 16 bases between them. CDR3 DNA sequence: TGCGCCAGCAGTGAGTCAGTAAAAGACAACGGGAATGAGCAGTTCTTC. Residues: CASSESVKDNGNEQFF.

V gene TRBV5-1 combines with J gene TRBJ2-2, with TRBD1 matching over 7 bases. The CDR3 is 15 amino acids. Per the germline V gene, CDR1 is SGHRS and CDR2 is YFSETQ. V gave up 4 bases and J gave up 1 base; unmatched junction bases: 4. The CDR3: CASSLDRVNTGELFF. The CDR3 DNA is TGCGCCAGCAGCCTCGACAGGGTGAACACCGGGGAGCTGTTTTTT.

This clonotype was detected a few times. The chain combines TRBV29-1 with TRBJ1-1; tentatively, D is TRBD1 (5 bases). This CDR3 is built from 14 residues. The ends were cut back, 2 bases at V and 0 bases at J, with 10 bases in the middle. Germline lookup yields CDR1 SQVTM and CDR2 ANQGSEA. As DNA, the CDR3 is TGCAGCGTTGAATCCAGGGAGGTGAACACTGAAGCTTTCTTT. Protein product: CSVESREVNTEAFF.

This clonotype has just a few counts. The chain has TRBV25-1 and TRBJ2-1; D is uncertain. Germline CDR1 and CDR2: MGHDK and SYGVNS. The CDR3 has 13 residues. V was trimmed by 6 bases and J by 2 bases, leaving 8 bases between them. The CDR3 spells CASRVGTYNEQFF. The CDR3 nucleotides are TGTGCCAGCAGGGTCGGCACCTACAATGAGCAGTTCTTC.

The V gene is TRBV18, the J gene TRBJ1-1; D not certain. Trimming removed 0 bases at V and 8 bases at J, with 10 bases between. This CDR3 is built from 13 residues. Germline CDR1 reads KGHSH; CDR2 reads LQKENI. The CDR3 reads CASSPPSASEAFF. The CDR3 DNA is TGTGCCAGCTCACCACCTAGTGCCAGCGAAGCTTTCTTT. Together with reference TRBV18 and TRBJ1-1, the CDR3 gives the full variable domain: NAGVMQNPRHLVRRRGQEARLRCSPMKGHSHVYWYRQLPEEGLKFMVYLQKENIIDESGMPKERFSAEFPKEGPSILRIQQVVRGDSAAYFCASSPPSASEAFFGQGTRLTVV.